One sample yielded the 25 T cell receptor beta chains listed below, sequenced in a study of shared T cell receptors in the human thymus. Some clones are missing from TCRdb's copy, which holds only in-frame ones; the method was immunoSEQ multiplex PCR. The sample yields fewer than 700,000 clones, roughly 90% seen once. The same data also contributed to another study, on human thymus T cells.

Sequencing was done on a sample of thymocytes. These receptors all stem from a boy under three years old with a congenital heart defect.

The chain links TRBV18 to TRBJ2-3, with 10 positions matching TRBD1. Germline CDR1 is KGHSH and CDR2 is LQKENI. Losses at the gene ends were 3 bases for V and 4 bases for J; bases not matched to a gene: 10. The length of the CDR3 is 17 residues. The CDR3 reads CASSPPTMGQGPDTQYF. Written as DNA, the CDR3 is TGTGCCAGCTCACCTCCCACCATGGGACAGGGGCCAGATACGCAGTATTTT.

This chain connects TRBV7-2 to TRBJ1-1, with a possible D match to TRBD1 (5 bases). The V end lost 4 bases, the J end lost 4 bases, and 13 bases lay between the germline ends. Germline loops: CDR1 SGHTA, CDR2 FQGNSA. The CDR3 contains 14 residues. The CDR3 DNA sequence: TGTGCCAGCAGCTCGCCGCGGGGGGGCACTGAAGCTTTCTTT. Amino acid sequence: CASSSPRGGTEAFF. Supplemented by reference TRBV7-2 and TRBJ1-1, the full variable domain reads GAGVSQSPSNKVTEKGKDVELRCDPISGHTALYWYRQSLGQGLEFLIYFQGNSAPDKSGLPSDRFSAERTGGSVSTLTIQRTQQEDSAVYLCASSSPRGGTEAFFGQGTRLTVV.

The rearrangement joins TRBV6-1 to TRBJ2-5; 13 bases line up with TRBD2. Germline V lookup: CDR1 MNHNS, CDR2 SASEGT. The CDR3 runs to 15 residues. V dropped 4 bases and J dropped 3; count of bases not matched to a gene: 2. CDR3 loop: CASSGGTSGEETQYF. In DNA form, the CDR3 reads TGTGCCAGCAGTGGTGGGACTAGCGGGGAAGAGACCCAGTACTTC.

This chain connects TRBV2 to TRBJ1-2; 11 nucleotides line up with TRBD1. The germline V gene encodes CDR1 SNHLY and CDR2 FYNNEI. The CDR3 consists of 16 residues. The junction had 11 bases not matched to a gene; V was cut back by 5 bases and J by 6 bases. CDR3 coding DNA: TGTGCCAGCAGTTCAGCCGGGACAGGGGGACTGGATGGCTACACCTTC. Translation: CASSSAGTGGLDGYTF.

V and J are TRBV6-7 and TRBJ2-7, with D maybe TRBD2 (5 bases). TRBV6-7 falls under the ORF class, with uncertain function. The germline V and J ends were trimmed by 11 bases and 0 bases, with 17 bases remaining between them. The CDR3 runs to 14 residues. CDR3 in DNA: TGTGCCGGTTTAGAAGCGGCAACCTCCTACGAGCAGTACTTC. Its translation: CAGLEAATSYEQYF.

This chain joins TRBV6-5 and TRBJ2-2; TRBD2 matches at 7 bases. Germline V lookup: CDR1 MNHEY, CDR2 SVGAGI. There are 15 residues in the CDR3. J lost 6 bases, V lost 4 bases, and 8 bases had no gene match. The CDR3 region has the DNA TGTGCCAGCAGTTGCGGGGGTTCTGGCCCCGGGGAGCTGTTTTTT. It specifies CASSCGGSGPGELFF.

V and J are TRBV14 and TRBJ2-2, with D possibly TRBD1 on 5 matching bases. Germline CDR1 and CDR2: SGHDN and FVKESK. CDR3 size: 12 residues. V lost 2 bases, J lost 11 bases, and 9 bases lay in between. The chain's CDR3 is CASSQPQGELFF. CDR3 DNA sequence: TGTGCCAGCAGCCAACCCCAGGGTGAGCTGTTTTTT. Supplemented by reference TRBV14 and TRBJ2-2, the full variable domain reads EAGVTQFPSHSVIEKGQTVTLRCDPISGHDNLYWYRRVMGKEIKFLLHFVKESKQDESGMPNNRFLAERTGGTYSTLKVQPAELEDSGVYFCASSQPQGELFFGEGSRLTVL.

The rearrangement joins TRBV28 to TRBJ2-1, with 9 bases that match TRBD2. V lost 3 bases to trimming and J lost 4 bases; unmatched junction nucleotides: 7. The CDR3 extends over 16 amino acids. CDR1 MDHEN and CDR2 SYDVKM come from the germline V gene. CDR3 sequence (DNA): TGTGCCAGCAGTTTTTTTGGACTAGCGCTTTACAATGAGCAGTTCTTC. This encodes CASSFFGLALYNEQFF. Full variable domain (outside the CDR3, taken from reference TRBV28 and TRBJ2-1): DVKVTQSSRYLVKRTGEKVFLECVQDMDHENMFWYRQDPGLGLRLIYFSYDVKMKEKGDIPEGYSVSREKKERFSLILESASTNQTSMYLCASSFFGLALYNEQFFGPGTRLTVL.

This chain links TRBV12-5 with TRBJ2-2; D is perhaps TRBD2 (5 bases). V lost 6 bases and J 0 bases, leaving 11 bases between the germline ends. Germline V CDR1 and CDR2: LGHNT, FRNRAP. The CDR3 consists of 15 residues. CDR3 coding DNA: TGTGCTAGTGGGTTAGGGCGGGCGAACACCGGGGAGCTGTTTTTT. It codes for CASGLGRANTGELFF.

The CDR3 nucleotides read TGCGCCAGCAGCTTGGGGGGCGGGAGCTCCTACAATGAGCAGTTCTTC. It codes for CASSLGGGSSYNEQFF. This chain connects TRBV5-1 to TRBJ2-1; 7 nucleotides agree with TRBD2. Trimming cost V 0 bases and J 0 bases; bases outside gene matches: 3. From germline, CDR1 is SGHRS and CDR2 YFSETQ. The CDR3 length is 16 residues.

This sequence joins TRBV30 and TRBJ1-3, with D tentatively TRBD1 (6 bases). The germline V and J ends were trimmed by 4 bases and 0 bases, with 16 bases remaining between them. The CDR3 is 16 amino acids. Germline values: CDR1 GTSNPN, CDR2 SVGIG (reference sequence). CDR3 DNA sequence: TGTGCCTGGAATTGCCAGGGGACACCCTCTGGAAACACCATATATTTT. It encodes CAWNCQGTPSGNTIYF.

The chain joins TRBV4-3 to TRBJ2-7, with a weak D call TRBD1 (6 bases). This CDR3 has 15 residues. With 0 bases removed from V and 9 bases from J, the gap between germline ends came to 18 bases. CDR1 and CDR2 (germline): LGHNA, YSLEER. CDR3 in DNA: TGCGCCAGCAGCCAAGATGCGGACAGCCCTACTGGGCAGTACTTC. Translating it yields CASSQDADSPTGQYF.

CDR3 sequence reads: CASSPAGSSYNEQFF. The CDR3, as DNA: TGTGCCAGCAGCCCGGCGGGTAGCTCCTACAATGAGCAGTTCTTC. The chain links TRBV9 to TRBJ2-1; possible D gene TRBD2, 5 bases. CDR3 length: 15 amino acids. V lost 4 bases to trimming and J lost 0 bases, with 11 bases between them. Germline CDR1 reads SGDLS; CDR2 reads YYNGEE. Full variable domain (missing parts from reference TRBV9 and TRBJ2-1): DSGVTQTPKHLITATGQRVTLRCSPRSGDLSVYWYQQSLDQGLQFLIQYYNGEERAKGNILERFSAQQFPDLHSELNLSSLELGDSALYFCASSPAGSSYNEQFFGPGTRLTVL.

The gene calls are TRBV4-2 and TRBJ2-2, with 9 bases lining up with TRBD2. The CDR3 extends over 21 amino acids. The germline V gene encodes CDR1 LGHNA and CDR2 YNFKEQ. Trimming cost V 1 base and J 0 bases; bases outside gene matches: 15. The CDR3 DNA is TGTGCCAGCAGCCAAGGCGAGATTTTGACTAGCGGCCTCGCGAACACCGGGGAGCTGTTTTTT. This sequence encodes CASSQGEILTSGLANTGELFF.

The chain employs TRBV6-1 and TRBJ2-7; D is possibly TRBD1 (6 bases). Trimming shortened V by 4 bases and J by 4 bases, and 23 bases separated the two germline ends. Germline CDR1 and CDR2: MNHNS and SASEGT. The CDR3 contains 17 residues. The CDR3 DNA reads TGTGCCAGCAGTGCCCCGGGATGGGGGCGCTCACAATACGAGCAGTACTTC. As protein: CASSAPGWGRSQYEQYF.

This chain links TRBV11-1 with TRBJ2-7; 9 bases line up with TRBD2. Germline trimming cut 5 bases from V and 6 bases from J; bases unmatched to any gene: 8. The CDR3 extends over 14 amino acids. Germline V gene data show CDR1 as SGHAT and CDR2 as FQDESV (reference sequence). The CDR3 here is CASSPRAGGGEQYF. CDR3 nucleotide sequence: TGTGCCAGCAGCCCCAGAGCGGGAGGAGGCGAGCAGTACTTC.

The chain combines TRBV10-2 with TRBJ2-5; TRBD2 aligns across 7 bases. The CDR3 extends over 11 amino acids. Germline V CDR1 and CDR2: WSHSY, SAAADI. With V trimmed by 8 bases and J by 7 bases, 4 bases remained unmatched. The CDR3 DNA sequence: TGCGCCAGCGGGGGGGAAGGGACCCAGTACTTC. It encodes CASGGEGTQYF.

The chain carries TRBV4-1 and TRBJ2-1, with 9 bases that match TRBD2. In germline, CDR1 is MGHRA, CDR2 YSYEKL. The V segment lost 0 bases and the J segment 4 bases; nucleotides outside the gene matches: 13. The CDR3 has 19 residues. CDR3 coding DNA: TGCGCCAGCAGCCAAGAGCTAGCGGGACCTTCCCCGGGGTACAATGAGCAGTTCTTC. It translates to CASSQELAGPSPGYNEQFF.

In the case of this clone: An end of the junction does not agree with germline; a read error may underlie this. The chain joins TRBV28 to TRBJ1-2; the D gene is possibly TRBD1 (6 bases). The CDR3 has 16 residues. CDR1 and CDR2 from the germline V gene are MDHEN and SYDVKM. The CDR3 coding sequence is TGTGCCAGCAGTTTATTAGGTAGGACAGTGAACTACGGCTACACCTTC. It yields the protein CASSLLGRTVNYGYTF.

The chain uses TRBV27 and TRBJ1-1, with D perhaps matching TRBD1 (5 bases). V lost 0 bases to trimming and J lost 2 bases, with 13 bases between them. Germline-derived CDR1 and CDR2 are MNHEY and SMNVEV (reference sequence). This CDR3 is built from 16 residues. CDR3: CASSLSGALSNTEAFF. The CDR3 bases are TGTGCCAGCAGTTTATCAGGGGCATTGTCCAACACTGAAGCTTTCTTT.

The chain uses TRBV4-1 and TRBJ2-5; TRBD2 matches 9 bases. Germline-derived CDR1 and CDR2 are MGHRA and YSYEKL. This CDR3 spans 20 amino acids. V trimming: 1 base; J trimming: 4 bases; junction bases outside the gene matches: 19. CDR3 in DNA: TGCGCCAGCAGCCAAGGGCTAGAGGGGGGTAGCGGGAGATATCGAGAGACCCAGTACTTC. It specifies CASSQGLEGGSGRYRETQYF.

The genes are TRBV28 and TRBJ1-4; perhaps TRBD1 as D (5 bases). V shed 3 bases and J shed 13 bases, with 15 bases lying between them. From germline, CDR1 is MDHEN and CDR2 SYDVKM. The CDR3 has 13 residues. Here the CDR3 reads CASSFEAGGGLFF. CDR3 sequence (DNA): TGTGCCAGCAGTTTTGAGGCCGGCGGGGGACTGTTTTTT.

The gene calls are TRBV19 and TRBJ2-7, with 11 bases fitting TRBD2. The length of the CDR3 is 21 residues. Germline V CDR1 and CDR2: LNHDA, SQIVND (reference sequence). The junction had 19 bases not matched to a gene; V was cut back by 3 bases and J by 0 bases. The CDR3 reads CASSISWAGTSGTRSSYEQYF. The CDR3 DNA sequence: TGTGCCAGTAGTATCTCATGGGCCGGGACTAGCGGAACCAGGAGCTCCTACGAGCAGTACTTC.

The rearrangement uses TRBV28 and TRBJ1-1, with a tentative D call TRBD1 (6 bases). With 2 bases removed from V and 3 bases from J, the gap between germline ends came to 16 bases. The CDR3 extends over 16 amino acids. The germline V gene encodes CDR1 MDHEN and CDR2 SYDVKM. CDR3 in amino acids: CASSLRGAREDTEAFF. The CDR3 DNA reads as TGTGCCAGCAGTTTAAGGGGGGCCCGGGAGGACACTGAAGCTTTCTTT.

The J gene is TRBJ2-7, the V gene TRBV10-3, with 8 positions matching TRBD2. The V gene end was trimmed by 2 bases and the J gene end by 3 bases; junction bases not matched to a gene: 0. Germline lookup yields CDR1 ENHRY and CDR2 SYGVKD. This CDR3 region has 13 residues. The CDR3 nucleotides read TGTGCCATCAGTGAGGGGACTAGCTACGAGCAGTACTTC. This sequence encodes CAISEGTSYEQYF.